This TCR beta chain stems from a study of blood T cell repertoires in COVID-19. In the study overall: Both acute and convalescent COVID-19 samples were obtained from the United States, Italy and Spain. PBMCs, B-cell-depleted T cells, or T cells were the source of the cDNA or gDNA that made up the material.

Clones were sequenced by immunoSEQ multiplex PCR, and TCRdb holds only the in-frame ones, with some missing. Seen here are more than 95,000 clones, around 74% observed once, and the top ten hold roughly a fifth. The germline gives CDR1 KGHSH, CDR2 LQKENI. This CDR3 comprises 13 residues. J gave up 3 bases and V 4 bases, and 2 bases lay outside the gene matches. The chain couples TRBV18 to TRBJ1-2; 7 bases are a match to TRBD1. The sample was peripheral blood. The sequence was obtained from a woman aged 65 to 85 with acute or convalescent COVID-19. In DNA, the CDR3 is TGTGCCAGCTCACTCGGACAGGACTATGGCTACACCTTC. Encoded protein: CASSLGQDYGYTF.